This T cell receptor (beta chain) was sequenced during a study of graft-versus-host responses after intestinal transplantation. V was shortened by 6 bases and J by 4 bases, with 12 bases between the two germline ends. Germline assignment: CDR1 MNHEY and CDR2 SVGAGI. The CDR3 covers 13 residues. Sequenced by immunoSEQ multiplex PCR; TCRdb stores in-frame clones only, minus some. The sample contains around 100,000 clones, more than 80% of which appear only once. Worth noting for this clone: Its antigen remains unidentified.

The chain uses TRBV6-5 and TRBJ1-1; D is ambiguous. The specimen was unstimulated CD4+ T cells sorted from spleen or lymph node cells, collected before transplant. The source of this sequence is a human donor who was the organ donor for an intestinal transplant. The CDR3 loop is CASRREFFTEAFF. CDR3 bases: TGTGCCAGCAGAAGAGAATTTTTCACTGAAGCTTTCTTT.